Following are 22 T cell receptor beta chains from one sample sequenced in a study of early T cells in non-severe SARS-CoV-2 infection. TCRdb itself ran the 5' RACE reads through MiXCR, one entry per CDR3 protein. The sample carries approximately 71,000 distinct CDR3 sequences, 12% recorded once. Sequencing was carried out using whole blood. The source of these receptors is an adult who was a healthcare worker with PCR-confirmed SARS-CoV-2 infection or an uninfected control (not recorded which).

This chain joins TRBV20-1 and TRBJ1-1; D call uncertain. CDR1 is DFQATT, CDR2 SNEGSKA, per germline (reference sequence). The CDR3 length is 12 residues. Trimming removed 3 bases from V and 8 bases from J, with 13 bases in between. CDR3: CSASRQAAEAFF. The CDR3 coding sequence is TGCAGTGCTAGTCGGCAGGCCGCCGAAGCTTTCTTT.

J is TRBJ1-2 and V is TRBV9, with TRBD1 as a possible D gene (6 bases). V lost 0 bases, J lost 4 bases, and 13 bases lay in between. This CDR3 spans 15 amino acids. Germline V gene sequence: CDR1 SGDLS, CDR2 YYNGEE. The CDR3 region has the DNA TGTGCCAGCAGCGTAGGTGTTGGGACACTCTATGGCTACACCTTC. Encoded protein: CASSVGVGTLYGYTF.

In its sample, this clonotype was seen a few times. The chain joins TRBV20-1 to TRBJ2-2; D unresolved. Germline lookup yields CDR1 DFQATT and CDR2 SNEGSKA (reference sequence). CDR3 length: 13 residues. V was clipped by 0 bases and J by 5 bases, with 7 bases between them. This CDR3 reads CSARDMGTGELFF. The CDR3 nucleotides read TGCAGTGCTAGAGATATGGGAACCGGGGAGCTGTTTTTT.

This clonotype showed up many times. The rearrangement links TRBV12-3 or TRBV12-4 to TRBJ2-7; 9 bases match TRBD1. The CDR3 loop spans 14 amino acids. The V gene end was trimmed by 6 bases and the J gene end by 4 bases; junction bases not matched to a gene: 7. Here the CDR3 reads CASRPQGARYEQYF. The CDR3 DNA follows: TGTGCCAGCAGGCCACAGGGGGCGCGTTACGAGCAGTACTTC.

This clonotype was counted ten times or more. Written as DNA, the CDR3 is TGTGCCAGCAGTGTAAGGGGTATTGGGCATCAGCCCCAGCATTTT. Its translation is CASSVRGIGHQPQHF. V gene TRBV12-3 or TRBV12-4 combines with J gene TRBJ1-5; D perhaps matches TRBD1 (5 bases). The V end lost 5 bases, the J end lost 5 bases, and 16 bases lay between the germline ends. The CDR3 extends over 15 amino acids.

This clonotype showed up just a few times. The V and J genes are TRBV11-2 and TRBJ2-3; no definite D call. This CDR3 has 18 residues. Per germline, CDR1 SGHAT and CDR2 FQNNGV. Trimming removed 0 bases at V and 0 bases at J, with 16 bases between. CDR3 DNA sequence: TGTGCCAGCAGCTTAGATCTGACGTCTGTTTCTAGCACAGATACGCAGTATTTT. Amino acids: CASSLDLTSVSSTDTQYF. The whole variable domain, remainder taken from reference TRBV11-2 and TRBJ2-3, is EAGVAQSPRYKIIEKRQSVAFWCNPISGHATLYWYQQILGQGPKLLIQFQNNGVVDDSQLPKDRFSAERLKGVDSTLKIQPAKLEDSAVYLCASSLDLTSVSSTDTQYFGPGTRLTVL.

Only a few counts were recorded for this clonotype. CDR3 bases: TGTGCCAGCAGCGAGGACAGGGGGACCAGGGATGGCTACACCTTC. This codes for CASSEDRGTRDGYTF. V is TRBV7-2 and J is TRBJ1-2; 10 bases are a match to TRBD1. Trimming took 5 bases from V and 6 from J; bases not matched to a gene: 9. This CDR3 is built from 15 residues. Germline CDR1 is SGHTA and CDR2 is FQGNSA.

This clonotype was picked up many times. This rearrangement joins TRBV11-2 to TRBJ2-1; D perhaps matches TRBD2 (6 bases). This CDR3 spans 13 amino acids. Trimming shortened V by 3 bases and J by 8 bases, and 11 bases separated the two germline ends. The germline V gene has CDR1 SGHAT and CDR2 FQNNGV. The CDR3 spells CASSFRRVDEQFF. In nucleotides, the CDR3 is TGTGCCAGCAGCTTTAGGAGGGTGGATGAGCAGTTCTTC.

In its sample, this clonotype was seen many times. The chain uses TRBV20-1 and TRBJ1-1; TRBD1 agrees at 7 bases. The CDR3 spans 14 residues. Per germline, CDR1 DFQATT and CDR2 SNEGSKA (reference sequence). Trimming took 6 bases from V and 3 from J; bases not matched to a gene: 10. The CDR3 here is CSARNDRADTEAFF. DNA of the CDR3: TGCAGTGCCCGCAACGACAGGGCGGACACTGAAGCTTTCTTT.

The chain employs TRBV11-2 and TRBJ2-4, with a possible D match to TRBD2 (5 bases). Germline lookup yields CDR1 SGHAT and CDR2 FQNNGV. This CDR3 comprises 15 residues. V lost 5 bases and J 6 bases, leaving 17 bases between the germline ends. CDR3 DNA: TGTGCCAGCAGCCACACAGAGGGCGAGGGAAACATTCAGTACTTC. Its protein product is CASSHTEGEGNIQYF. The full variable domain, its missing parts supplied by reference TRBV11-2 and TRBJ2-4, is EAGVAQSPRYKIIEKRQSVAFWCNPISGHATLYWYQQILGQGPKLLIQFQNNGVVDDSQLPKDRFSAERLKGVDSTLKIQPAKLEDSAVYLCASSHTEGEGNIQYFGAGTRLSVL.

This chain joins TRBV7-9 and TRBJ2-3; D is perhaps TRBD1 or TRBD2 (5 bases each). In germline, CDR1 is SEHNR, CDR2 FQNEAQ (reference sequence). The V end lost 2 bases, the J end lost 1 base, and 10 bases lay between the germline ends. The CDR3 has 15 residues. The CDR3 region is CASSLIPGRTDTQYF. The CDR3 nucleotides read TGTGCCAGCAGCTTAATTCCGGGGCGCACAGATACGCAGTATTTT. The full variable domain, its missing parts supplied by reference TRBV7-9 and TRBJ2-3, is DTGVSQNPRHKITKRGQNVTFRCDPISEHNRLYWYRQTLGQGPEFLTYFQNEAQLEKSRLLSDRFSAERPKGSFSTLEIQRTEQGDSAMYLCASSLIPGRTDTQYFGPGTRLTVL.

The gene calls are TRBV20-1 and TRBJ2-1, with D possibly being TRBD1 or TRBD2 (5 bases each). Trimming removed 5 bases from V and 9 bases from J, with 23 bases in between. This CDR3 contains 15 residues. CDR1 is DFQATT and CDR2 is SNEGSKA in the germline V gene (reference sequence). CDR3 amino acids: CSAGRPGPRSGEQFF. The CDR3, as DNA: TGCAGTGCTGGACGACCGGGACCACGGTCCGGTGAGCAGTTCTTC.

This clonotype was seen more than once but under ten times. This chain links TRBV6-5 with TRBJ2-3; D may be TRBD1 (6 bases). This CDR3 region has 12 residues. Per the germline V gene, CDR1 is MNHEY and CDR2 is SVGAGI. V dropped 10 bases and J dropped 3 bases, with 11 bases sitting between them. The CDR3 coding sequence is TGTGCCACAAAACAGGGTACAGATACGCAGTATTTT. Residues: CATKQGTDTQYF.

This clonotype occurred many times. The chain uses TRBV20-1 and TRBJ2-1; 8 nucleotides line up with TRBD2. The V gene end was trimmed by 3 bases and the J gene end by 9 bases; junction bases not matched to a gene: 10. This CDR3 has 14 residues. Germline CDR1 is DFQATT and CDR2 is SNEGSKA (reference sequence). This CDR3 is CSASIGGGLTEQFF. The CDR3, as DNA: TGCAGTGCTAGTATAGGCGGGGGGCTCACTGAGCAGTTCTTC.

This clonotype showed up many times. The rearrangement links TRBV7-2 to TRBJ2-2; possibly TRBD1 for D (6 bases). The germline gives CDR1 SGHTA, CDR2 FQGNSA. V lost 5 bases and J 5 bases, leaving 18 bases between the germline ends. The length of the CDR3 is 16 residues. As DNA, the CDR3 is TGTGCCAGCAGCCAAGGGATACAGGGATTTACCGGGGAGCTGTTTTTT. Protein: CASSQGIQGFTGELFF.

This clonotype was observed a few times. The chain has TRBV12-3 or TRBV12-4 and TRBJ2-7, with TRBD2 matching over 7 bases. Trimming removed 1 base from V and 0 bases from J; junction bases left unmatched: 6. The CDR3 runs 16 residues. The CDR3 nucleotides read TGTGCCAGCAGTTTAGTTCCGACTAGCAGCTCCTACGAGCAGTACTTC. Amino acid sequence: CASSLVPTSSSYEQYF.

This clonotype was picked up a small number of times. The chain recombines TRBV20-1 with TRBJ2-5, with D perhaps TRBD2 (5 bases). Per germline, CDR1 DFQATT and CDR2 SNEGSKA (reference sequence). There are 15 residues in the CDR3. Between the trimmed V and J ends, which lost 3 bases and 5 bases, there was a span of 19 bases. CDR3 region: CSARRSEGIFETQYF. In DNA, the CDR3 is TGCAGTGCTAGGAGAAGTGAGGGAATTTTTGAGACCCAGTACTTC.

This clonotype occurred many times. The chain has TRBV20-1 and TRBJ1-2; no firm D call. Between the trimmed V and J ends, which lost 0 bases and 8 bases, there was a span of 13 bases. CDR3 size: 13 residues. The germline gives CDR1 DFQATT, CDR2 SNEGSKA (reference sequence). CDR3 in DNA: TGCAGTGCTAGAGAATTCGTACCGGTCGGCTACACCTTC. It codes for CSAREFVPVGYTF.

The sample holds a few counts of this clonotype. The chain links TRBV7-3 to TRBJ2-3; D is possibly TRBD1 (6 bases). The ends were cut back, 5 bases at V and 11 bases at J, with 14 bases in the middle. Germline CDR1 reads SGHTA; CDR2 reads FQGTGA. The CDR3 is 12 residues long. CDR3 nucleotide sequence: TGTGCCAGCAGCGATTCGAGGGGACAGCAGTATTTT. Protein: CASSDSRGQQYF.

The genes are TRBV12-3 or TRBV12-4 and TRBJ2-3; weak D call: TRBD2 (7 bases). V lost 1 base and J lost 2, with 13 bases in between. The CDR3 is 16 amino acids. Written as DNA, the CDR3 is TGTGCCAGCAGTTTAGGGAAGCGGGACACCACAGATACGCAGTATTTT. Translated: CASSLGKRDTTDTQYF.

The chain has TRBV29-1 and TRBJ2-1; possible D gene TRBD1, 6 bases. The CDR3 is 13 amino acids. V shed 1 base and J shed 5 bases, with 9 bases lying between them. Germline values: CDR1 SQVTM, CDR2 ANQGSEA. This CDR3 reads CSVEGGHDNEQFF. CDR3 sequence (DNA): TGCAGCGTTGAAGGGGGGCACGACAATGAGCAGTTCTTC.

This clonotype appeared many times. Here the CDR3 reads CASSQVGLAGVFYNEQFF. CDR3 nucleotide sequence: TGTGCCAGCAGCCAAGTGGGTCTAGCGGGGGTTTTCTACAATGAGCAGTTCTTC. The chain is built from TRBV3-1 and TRBJ2-1; 10 nucleotides align to TRBD2. Per the germline V gene, CDR1 is LGHDT and CDR2 is YNNKEL (reference sequence). The CDR3 sequence is 18 residues long. Germline trimming cut 1 base from V and 3 bases from J; bases unmatched to any gene: 9.